This T cell receptor (beta chain) came from a study of beta chain features in type 1 diabetes. General study findings and limits: Patients with type 1 diabetes carried fewer insertions and had more deletions at their VDJ junctions. There was a moderate but significant shortening of TCRB CDR3s in all four CD4+ subsets of Type 1 diabetes patients.

Per germline, CDR1 SNHLY and CDR2 FYNNEI. The V gene lost 4 bases and the J gene lost 0 bases, with 9 bases spanning the gap. This CDR3 has 14 residues. This clone was detected only a few times. The antigen remains undetermined. Investigators reverse transcribed all isolated RNA, so they sequenced expressed TCRB transcripts. Produced via immunoSEQ multiplex PCR; TCRdb's table is partial and in-frame only. The repertoire holds over 150,000 clones, with over 6% as singletons. The rearrangement links TRBV2 to TRBJ2-5; the D gene is possibly TRBD2 (5 bases). Material for sequencing was central memory CD4+ T cells from blood. This clonotype originated in a man younger than 30 with type 1 diabetes. CDR3 amino acids: CASSVSGHQETQYF. CDR3 nucleotide sequence: TGTGCCAGCAGTGTAAGCGGACACCAAGAGACCCAGTACTTC.